These 17 T cell receptor beta chains originate from one sample sequenced in a study of CD8+CD57+ T cells in acquired aplastic anemia. Patients included in sequencing had previously demonstrated CD8+CD57+ cell expansion by flow cytometry. Genomic DNA, serving as template, underwent TCR beta VDJ and CDR3 profiling. In TCRdb, the reads were re-called with MiXCR into one record per CDR3 protein. The table includes some 150,000 distinct CDR3 sequences, around 75% detected once. The sample taken for sequencing was sorted CD4+, CD8+, or CD8+CD57+ T cells (not recorded which) from PBMCs. All receptors come from a human donor with aplastic anemia.

This chain joins TRBV18 and TRBJ2-4; D could derive from TRBD1 or TRBD2 (5 bases each). Germline CDR1 is KGHSH and CDR2 is LQKENI. This CDR3 contains 12 residues. V was clipped by 0 bases and J by 8 bases, with 5 bases between them. The CDR3 DNA reads TGTGCCAGCTCACCACCGGGGGACATTCAGTACTTC. It yields the protein CASSPPGDIQYF.

V and J are TRBV10-3 and TRBJ2-1; TRBD2 aligns across 8 bases. Trimming cost V 8 bases and J 7 bases; bases outside gene matches: 7. This CDR3 comprises 13 residues. CDR1 ENHRY and CDR2 SYGVKD come from the germline V gene. The CDR3 nucleotides are TGTGCCATCCGTCCCGGGACTAGGAATGAGCAGTTCTTC. Residues: CAIRPGTRNEQFF.

This clonotype was seen repeatedly, ten times or more. The rearrangement joins TRBV29-1 to TRBJ2-5; D unclear. Trimming left V 0 bases short and J 7 bases short, with 15 bases between. Looked up from germline, CDR1 is SQVTM and CDR2 is ANQGSEA. CDR3 length: 14 amino acids. The CDR3 DNA follows: TGCAGCGTTGAAGAATTAGGGCAGTCATCGACCCAGTACTTC. Protein: CSVEELGQSSTQYF. Full variable domain (remainder filled in from reference TRBV29-1 and TRBJ2-5): SAVISQKPSRDICQRGTSLTIQCQVDSQVTMMFWYRQQPGQSLTLIATANQGSEATYESGFVIDKFPISRPNLTFSTLTVSNMSPEDSSIYLCSVEELGQSSTQYFGPGTRLLVL.

V usage is TRBV24-1 and J usage is TRBJ2-7, with 11 bases that match TRBD2. From germline, CDR1 is KGHDR and CDR2 SFDVKD. V was clipped by 1 base and J by 3 bases; unmatched bases: 4. CDR3 length equals 16 residues. The CDR3 region is CATSDFGTSGNYEQYF. The CDR3 bases are TGTGCCACCAGTGATTTCGGGACTAGCGGAAACTACGAGCAGTACTTC.

The V and J genes are TRBV15 and TRBJ2-1, with D unclear. Germline loops: CDR1 LNHNV, CDR2 YYDKDF (reference sequence). Trimming removed 0 bases at V and 7 bases at J, with 13 bases between. The CDR3 runs 15 residues. In DNA form, the CDR3 reads TGTGCCACCAGCAGAGATCAGGCAGGTGCGAATGAGCAGTTCTTC. This sequence encodes CATSRDQAGANEQFF.

This chain joins TRBV10-3 and TRBJ2-7; 9 bases line up with TRBD1. Germline V lookup: CDR1 ENHRY, CDR2 SYGVKD. V trimming: 3 bases; J trimming: 6 bases; junction bases outside the gene matches: 6. The CDR3 contains 14 residues. The CDR3 region is CAISEPGQGREQYF. The CDR3 nucleotides read TGTGCCATCAGTGAACCGGGACAGGGTCGCGAGCAGTACTTC.

The chain carries TRBV20-1 and TRBJ1-5; no reliable D call. The V end lost 4 bases, the J end lost 1 base, and 8 bases lay between the germline ends. Looked up from germline, CDR1 is DFQATT and CDR2 is SNEGSKA (reference sequence). This CDR3 comprises 13 residues. For the CDR3, the DNA is TGCAGTGCTATTGGAGGGAGCAATCAGCCCCAGCATTTT. Its translation: CSAIGGSNQPQHF.

The chain carries TRBV7-6 and TRBJ2-1; D possibly uses TRBD1 or TRBD2 (5 bases each). The length of the CDR3 is 16 residues. Trimming took off 2 bases at V and 3 bases at J, with 14 bases between the two ends. Germline V gene lookup returns CDR1 SGHVS and CDR2 FNYEAQ. CDR3 region: CASSLSPGTVYNEQFF. CDR3 sequence (DNA): TGTGCCAGCAGCTTAAGTCCGGGGACCGTCTACAATGAGCAGTTCTTC.

V usage is TRBV2 and J usage is TRBJ2-5; D is ambiguous. Germline lookup yields CDR1 SNHLY and CDR2 FYNNEI. V lost 1 base to trimming and J lost 0 bases, with 6 bases between them. The CDR3 contains 14 residues. CDR3 amino acids: CASSEGQYQETQYF. The CDR3, as DNA: TGTGCCAGCAGTGAAGGGCAGTACCAAGAGACCCAGTACTTC.

Turning to this clonotype: Sequence at one end of the junction differs from germline and may be a read error. The J gene is TRBJ2-5, the V gene TRBV14; D is undetermined. Germline V gene data show CDR1 as SGHDN and CDR2 as FVKESK. The CDR3 consists of 12 residues. This chain's CDR3 is CASSQEMETQYF. In nucleotides, the CDR3 is TGTGCAAGCAGCCAAGAAATGGAGACCCAGTACTTC.

This sequence joins TRBV24-1 and TRBJ2-1; the D gene could be TRBD1 or TRBD2 (5 bases each). The germline CDR1 and CDR2 sequences are KGHDR and SFDVKD. With 3 bases removed from V and 5 bases from J, the gap between germline ends came to 13 bases. The CDR3 covers 15 residues. CDR3 in DNA: TGTGCCACCAGTGATGGGACCAAAACTCACAATGAGCAGTTCTTC. Protein sequence: CATSDGTKTHNEQFF.

The V call is TRBV20-1, the J call TRBJ2-5, with D tentatively TRBD2 (6 bases). The CDR3 spans 22 residues. Germline V CDR1 and CDR2: DFQATT, SNEGSKA (reference sequence). The V and J ends lost 3 bases and 1 base respectively, with 36 bases between them. The CDR3 region has the DNA TGCAGTGCTAGGAGCCTCCCCCTCGAGCGGGCAACTTCGATAGCTTCCCAAGAGACCCAGTACTTC. This sequence encodes CSARSLPLERATSIASQETQYF.

This chain joins TRBV9 and TRBJ2-5, with 9 bases fitting TRBD2. There are 16 residues in the CDR3. Trimming at V came to 4 bases and at J to 3 bases, leaving 10 bases not matched to a gene. CDR1 is SGDLS, CDR2 YYNGEE, per germline. The CDR3 DNA follows: TGTGCCAGCAGCCAAGGGTGGCGGGGGGGAGAAGAGACCCAGTACTTC. Protein product: CASSQGWRGGEETQYF.

The chain uses TRBV10-3 and TRBJ2-7; D is unresolved. The CDR3 has 14 residues. Germline-derived CDR1 and CDR2 are ENHRY and SYGVKD. The V end lost 10 bases, the J end lost 0 bases, and 16 bases lay between the germline ends. The CDR3 sequence is CASSQGFSSYEQYF. The CDR3 nucleotides are TGTGCCAGCAGCCAAGGATTTAGCTCCTACGAGCAGTACTTC.

This chain uses TRBV7-9 with TRBJ2-7; the D is unclear. The ends were cut back, 1 base at V and 6 bases at J, with 7 bases in the middle. Germline values: CDR1 SEHNR, CDR2 FQNEAQ (reference sequence). CDR3 length: 12 amino acids. As DNA, the CDR3 is TGTGCCAGCAGCTTAGTAAATTCCGAGCAGTACTTC. Its protein is CASSLVNSEQYF.

V is TRBV7-9 and J is TRBJ2-5; TRBD1 matches 9 bases. The ends lost 5 bases at V and 2 bases at J; junction bases unmatched: 9. Germline loops: CDR1 SEHNR, CDR2 FQNEAQ (reference sequence). The CDR3 sequence is 16 residues long. The CDR3 DNA sequence: TGTGCCAGCAGCCTTGGTCGGACAGGGGCTCAAGAGACCCAGTACTTC. It encodes CASSLGRTGAQETQYF.

V usage is TRBV10-3 and J usage is TRBJ1-5; D is undetermined. The CDR3 runs to 15 residues. Germline lookup yields CDR1 ENHRY and CDR2 SYGVKD. With 3 bases removed from V and 4 bases from J, the gap between germline ends came to 13 bases. CDR3 sequence (DNA): TGTGCCATCAGTGAAGTTCGGGAAGGGAATCAGCCCCAGCATTTT. Amino acids: CAISEVREGNQPQHF.